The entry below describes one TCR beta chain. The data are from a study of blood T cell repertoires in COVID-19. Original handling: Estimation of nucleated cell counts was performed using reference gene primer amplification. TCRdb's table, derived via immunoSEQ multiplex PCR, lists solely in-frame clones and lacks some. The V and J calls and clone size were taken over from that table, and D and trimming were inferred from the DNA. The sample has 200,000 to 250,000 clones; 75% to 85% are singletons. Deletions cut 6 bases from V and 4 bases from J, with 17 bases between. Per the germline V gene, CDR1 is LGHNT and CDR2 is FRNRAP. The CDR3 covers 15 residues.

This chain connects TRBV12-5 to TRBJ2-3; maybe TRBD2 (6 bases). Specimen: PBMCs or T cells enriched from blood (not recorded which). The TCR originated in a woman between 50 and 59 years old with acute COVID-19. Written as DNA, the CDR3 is TGTGCTAGTGGCACTGGGGCTAGCGCGGCAGATACGCAGTATTTT. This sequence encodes CASGTGASAADTQYF.